This TCR beta chain is drawn from a study of Graves' ophthalmopathy and Graves' hyperthyroidism. Germline CDR1 and CDR2: SGDLS and YYNGEE. CDR3 length equals 15 residues. Researchers took RNA transcripts and amplified TCR beta CDR3 regions from them. Following a first-round RT-PCR that used HTBI primers, a second-round multiplex PCR was carried out. TCRdb independently ran MiXCR on the multiplex PCR reads; one entry per CDR3 protein. The profile shows around 1.1 million distinct CDR3 sequences, about 36% of them singletons. Clinical symptoms and serum thyroxine were used for diagnosis; TRAb, thyroid ultrasound and orbital computed tomography were also relied on. As concerns this clonotype: Germline is not matched at one junction end, which may reflect a read error.

Material: peripheral blood or thyroid tissue (not recorded which). This sequence was found in an adult man with Graves' hyperthyroidism. The V gene is TRBV9, the J gene TRBJ1-3; D call uncertain. CDR3 protein: CASSPDGLAGNTICF. Written as DNA, the CDR3 is TGTGCCAGCAGCCCCGACGGACTAGCTGGAAACACCATATGTTTT.